This T cell receptor beta chain was recovered during a study of graft-versus-host responses after intestinal transplantation. Overall study: Recipients received multivisceral, liver-intestinal, or isolated intestinal transplants. For around 3 years after anti-thymocyte globulin induction, all recipients took tacrolimus and steroids.

Measured with immunoSEQ multiplex PCR; TCRdb has only the in-frame clones, and not every one. The sample lists 100,000 to 130,000 clones, roughly 90% occurring once. About this clone itself: Its cognate antigen is unknown.

Study outcomes and limitations: Declines in HvG clones occurring early post-transplant were associated with peak circulating GvH clone levels. Recipient-marrow GvH clones were detected, some having first appeared in ileum or blood.

This receptor was obtained from a human donor who was the organ donor for an intestinal transplant. The sample here was unstimulated CD4+ T cells sorted from spleen or lymph node cells, taken before transplant.

The CDR3 sequence is CSAKGQGAYNEQFF. CDR3 DNA: TGCAGCGCGAAGGGACAGGGAGCCTACAATGAGCAGTTCTTC. The chain is built from TRBV29-1 and TRBJ2-1; TRBD1 matches at 9 bases. Germline V lookup: CDR1 SQVTM, CDR2 ANQGSEA. Trimming at V came to 7 bases and at J to 2 bases, leaving 6 bases not matched to a gene. This CDR3 has 14 amino acids.